The sequence of this TCR beta chain was determined in a study of shared clonotypes between healthy human individuals. Sequenced by immunoSEQ multiplex PCR; TCRdb stores in-frame clones only, minus some. Here the sample spans 1 million to 1.2 million clones, approximately 75% being singletons. This clone was recorded once. The CDR3 totals 14 residues. V lost 7 bases and J lost 3, with 15 bases in between. The germline CDR1 and CDR2 sequences are MNHEY and SVGAGI. This clonotype originated in a man younger than 35 in good health. Some clones in this sample may be carry-over from other donors' samples. The sequenced sample was memory CD4+ T cells from PBMCs. The subset: CD45RA-negative fraction. J is TRBJ1-1 and V is TRBV6-5; D not certain. The CDR3: CASIGLPIDTEAFF. The DNA for the CDR3 is TGTGCCAGCATTGGATTACCCATTGACACTGAAGCTTTCTTT.